What follows are 14 T cell receptor beta chains derived from one specimen sequenced in a study of beta chain features in type 1 diabetes. Study-level results: The study found moderately but significantly shorter TCRB CDR3s in all four CD4+ subsets of Type 1 diabetes patients.

Their recognized antigens are unknown. Since all of the isolated RNA was reverse transcribed, expressed TCRB transcripts were what got sequenced. TCRdb's table, derived via immunoSEQ multiplex PCR, lists solely in-frame clones and lacks some. The sample lists some 200,000 clones, 15% to 20% seen once, with roughly 0.08% in the top ten. The specimen was naive CD4+ T cells from blood. These receptors all come from a man aged 25 to 40 with type 1 diabetes.

This clone was found a few times. The chain couples TRBV4-2 to TRBJ2-7; D remains unclear. The CDR3 sequence is 13 residues long. V lost 0 bases and J lost 5, with 8 bases in between. Germline CDR1 and CDR2: LGHNA and YNFKEQ. The DNA for the CDR3 is TGTGCCAGCAGCCAAGATAGAACGGACGAGCAGTACTTC. Protein sequence: CASSQDRTDEQYF.

The gene calls are TRBV7-9 and TRBJ2-1; 8 bases are shared with TRBD2. The trim removed 4 bases at V and 11 bases at J, leaving 19 bases unmatched. The CDR3 runs 17 residues. Germline V gene sequence: CDR1 SEHNR, CDR2 FQNEAQ (reference sequence). The CDR3 bases are TGTGCCAGCAGCTCGGCCATTAGCGGGACTATAGGGTCCAAGCAGTTCTTC. It specifies CASSSAISGTIGSKQFF. Full variable domain (remainder filled in from reference TRBV7-9 and TRBJ2-1): DTGVSQNPRHKITKRGQNVTFRCDPISEHNRLYWYRQTLGQGPEFLTYFQNEAQLEKSRLLSDRFSAERPKGSFSTLEIQRTEQGDSAMYLCASSSAISGTIGSKQFFGPGTRLTVL.

As for this clone: The same CDR3 also results from other DNA sequences found in this sample. V is TRBV29-1 and J is TRBJ1-5, with D uncertain. Per the germline V gene, CDR1 is SQVTM and CDR2 is ANQGSEA. This CDR3 is built from 12 residues. CDR3 region: CSVRVSNQPQHF. The CDR3 bases are TGCAGTGTGAGGGTGAGCAATCAGCCCCAGCATTTT.

This clone showed up just a few times. The genes are TRBV29-1 and TRBJ2-7; 9 bases fit TRBD2. This CDR3 is 14 amino acids long. The ends lost 4 bases at V and 2 bases at J; junction bases unmatched: 6. The germline V gene encodes CDR1 SQVTM and CDR2 ANQGSEA. CDR3 protein: CSVGAAGGPYEQYF. CDR3 bases: TGCAGCGTTGGAGCCGCGGGAGGGCCCTACGAGCAGTACTTC.

The gene calls are TRBV30 and TRBJ1-1; D gene unclear. The V gene lost 3 bases and the J gene lost 10 bases, with 12 bases spanning the gap. CDR1 is GTSNPN and CDR2 is SVGIG in the germline V gene (reference sequence). CDR3 length: 11 amino acids. CDR3 DNA: TGTGCCTGGAGGGAAGCGGGGATAGCTTTCTTT. Translated, it gives CAWREAGIAFF.

This clone has only a few counts. This chain links TRBV6-5 with TRBJ1-4; no firm D call. From germline, CDR1 is MNHEY and CDR2 SVGAGI. CDR3 length equals 15 residues. Trimming pared 6 bases from V and 0 bases from J, leaving 11 bases between. CDR3 protein: CASRTSLATNEKLFF. The CDR3 DNA is TGTGCCAGCAGAACCAGCCTTGCAACTAATGAAAAACTGTTTTTT.

This clone showed up just a few times. The rearrangement links TRBV9 to TRBJ2-2; D unresolved. The CDR3 has 14 residues. The V end was cut by 2 bases, the J end by 6 bases, with 11 bases between. CDR1 and CDR2 (germline): SGDLS, YYNGEE. The CDR3 region has the DNA TGTGCCAGCAGCGTTATGTTAAAGCCCGGGGAGCTGTTTTTT. It codes for CASSVMLKPGELFF. The full variable domain, in which reference TRBV9 and TRBJ2-2 provide the parts outside the CDR3, is DSGVTQTPKHLITATGQRVTLRCSPRSGDLSVYWYQQSLDQGLQFLIQYYNGEERAKGNILERFSAQQFPDLHSELNLSSLELGDSALYFCASSVMLKPGELFFGEGSRLTVL.

This clone has more than one count but fewer than ten. The chain employs TRBV10-1 and TRBJ2-7; D tentatively reads TRBD1 or TRBD2 (5 bases each). Germline values: CDR1 WNHNN, CDR2 SYGVQD (reference sequence). The CDR3 contains 13 residues. V lost 5 bases and J lost 5, with 13 bases in between. The DNA of the CDR3 is TGCGCCAGCAGTCCTCTACGAGGGGACGAGCAGTACTTC. This codes for CASSPLRGDEQYF.

The chain combines TRBV7-9 with TRBJ2-3; D possibly corresponds to TRBD2 (6 bases). V was trimmed by 5 bases and J by 2 bases, leaving 17 bases between them. CDR1 and CDR2 (germline): SEHNR, FQNEAQ (reference sequence). The CDR3 has 16 residues. CDR3 nucleotides: TGTGCCAGCAGCCCCAGGACGGGGACTTTCACAGATACGCAGTATTTT. This gives the protein CASSPRTGTFTDTQYF.

This clone was seen more than once but under ten times. The rearrangement links TRBV29-1 to TRBJ2-3; no clear D. The CDR3 consists of 14 residues. The ends were cut back, 2 bases at V and 0 bases at J, with 9 bases in the middle. Germline CDR1 SQVTM, CDR2 ANQGSEA. DNA for the CDR3: TGCAGCGTTGAATCCTCACTTAGCACAGATACGCAGTATTTT. It specifies CSVESSLSTDTQYF.

This clone was recorded a few times. The J gene is TRBJ1-1, the V gene TRBV9; D gene ambiguous. The CDR3 has 15 residues. Trimming left V 3 bases short and J 1 base short, with 13 bases between. Germline V gene lookup returns CDR1 SGDLS and CDR2 YYNGEE. The CDR3 nucleotides read TGTGCCAGCAGCGCCACTTCGTTGGGGAACACTGAAGCTTTCTTT. Its protein product is CASSATSLGNTEAFF.

The chain joins TRBV7-2 to TRBJ2-1; D may be TRBD1 or TRBD2 (5 bases each). CDR1 and CDR2 from the germline V gene are SGHTA and FQGNSA. The CDR3 extends over 12 amino acids. With 5 bases removed from V and 9 bases from J, the gap between germline ends came to 11 bases. CDR3 nucleotide sequence: TGTGCCAGCAGCGTCCGTGGGGGTGAGCAGTTCTTC. Amino acid sequence: CASSVRGGEQFF.

This clone showed up just a few times. The gene calls are TRBV7-2 and TRBJ2-3; TRBD2 agrees at 8 bases. CDR1 is SGHTA, CDR2 FQGNSA, per germline. This CDR3 has 16 amino acids. V shed 4 bases and J 7 bases; nucleotides not matched to a gene: 13. The CDR3 region has the DNA TGTGCCAGCAGCTCCCTCTCTAGCGGGTCTAGGAATACGCAGTATTTT. Protein product: CASSSLSSGSRNTQYF.

The chain links TRBV4-2 to TRBJ2-7; D not resolved. CDR1 is LGHNA, CDR2 YNFKEQ, per germline. V lost 4 bases, J lost 4 bases, and 11 bases lay in between. The CDR3 has 13 residues. In DNA form, the CDR3 reads TGTGCCAGCAGCCGTGGCGTTGATTACGAGCAGTACTTC. This codes for CASSRGVDYEQYF.